These T cell receptor beta chains were read from a single sample in a study of T cell responses to AZD1222 COVID-19 vaccine. The repertoire was sequenced with immunoSEQ multiplex PCR; TCRdb's copy has only in-frame clones and lacks some. The table records some 120,000 clones, about 90% of them present only once. Material: peripheral blood, obtained on day 0 of AZD1222 vaccination. Every receptor here comes from an adult in good health. The CDR3 runs from the conserved cysteine through the conserved F or W. Each record gives: V gene, J gene, CDR3 length, clone size, D gene, CDR3 protein, CDR3 DNA. The D gene is left open where the match is weak. Clone sizes are given selectively: once, few, many, or a class where the clone is expanded.

V gene: TRBV19
J gene: TRBJ2-7
CDR3 length: 15
clone size: -
D gene: -
CDR3 protein: CASSLGGSGSYEQYF
CDR3 DNA: TGTGCCAGCAGCCTAGGGGGGAGTGGGTCCTACGAGCAGTACTTC

V gene: TRBV4-1
J gene: TRBJ2-1
CDR3 length: 15
clone size: -
D gene: TRBD1
CDR3 protein: CASSQTQGEYNEQFF
CDR3 DNA: TGCGCCAGCAGCCAGACTCAGGGGGAATACAATGAGCAGTTCTTC

V gene: TRBV7-2
J gene: TRBJ1-2
CDR3 length: 15
clone size: -
D gene: TRBD1
CDR3 protein: CASSTQGVQGYGYTF
CDR3 DNA: TGTGCCAGCAGCACTCAGGGGGTACAGGGTTATGGCTACACCTTC

V gene: TRBV3-1/TRBV3-2
J gene: TRBJ2-3
CDR3 length: 16
clone size: -
D gene: -
CDR3 protein: CASSQDWLPGTDTQYF
CDR3 DNA: TGTGCCAGCAGCCAAGACTGGCTCCCCGGCACAGATACGCAGTATTTT

V gene: TRBV9
J gene: TRBJ2-1
CDR3 length: 15
clone size: -
D gene: -
CDR3 protein: CASSVGDTVDNEQFF
CDR3 DNA: TGTGCCAGCAGCGTAGGGGACACTGTCGACAATGAGCAGTTCTTC

V gene: TRBV28
J gene: TRBJ1-3
CDR3 length: 14
clone size: once
D gene: -
CDR3 protein: CASSPGEAGNTIYF
CDR3 DNA: TGTGCCAGCAGTCCCGGTGAGGCGGGAAACACCATATATTTT

V gene: TRBV28
J gene: TRBJ2-7
CDR3 length: 13
clone size: -
D gene: -
CDR3 protein: CASSLGGSYEQYF
CDR3 DNA: TGTGCCAGCAGTTTAGGAGGCTCCTACGAGCAGTACTTC

V gene: TRBV18
J gene: TRBJ1-3
CDR3 length: 17
clone size: once
D gene: TRBD1
CDR3 protein: CASSPWPGGSSGNTIYF
CDR3 DNA: TGTGCCAGCTCACCATGGCCAGGGGGTTCCTCTGGAAACACCATATATTTT

V gene: TRBV5-1
J gene: TRBJ2-1
CDR3 length: 15
clone size: -
D gene: TRBD1
CDR3 protein: CASSLTGTGHNEQFF
CDR3 DNA: TGCGCCAGCAGCCTGACCGGGACAGGGCACAATGAGCAGTTCTTC

V gene: TRBV5-8
J gene: TRBJ1-5
CDR3 length: 13
clone size: -
D gene: TRBD1
CDR3 protein: CASSLERQGDQHF
CDR3 DNA: TGTGCCAGCAGCTTGGAAAGACAGGGCGACCAGCATTTT

V gene: TRBV10-3
J gene: TRBJ1-5
CDR3 length: 16
clone size: few
D gene: -
CDR3 protein: CATSPREPYSNQPQHF
CDR3 DNA: TGTGCCACTTCCCCCCGTGAGCCTTATAGCAATCAGCCCCAGCATTTT

V gene: TRBV10-1
J gene: TRBJ1-5
CDR3 length: 11
clone size: -
D gene: -
CDR3 protein: CARQLNQPQHF
CDR3 DNA: TGCGCCAGGCAACTAAATCAGCCCCAGCATTTT

V gene: TRBV7-9
J gene: TRBJ1-1
CDR3 length: 12
clone size: -
D gene: -
CDR3 protein: CASSLRETEAFF
CDR3 DNA: TGTGCCAGCAGCTTACGGGAGACTGAAGCTTTCTTT

V gene: TRBV3-1/TRBV3-2
J gene: TRBJ2-7
CDR3 length: 14
clone size: -
D gene: TRBD1
CDR3 protein: CASSSRDRAYEQYF
CDR3 DNA: TGTGCCAGCAGCTCCCGGGACAGGGCCTACGAGCAGTACTTC

V gene: TRBV11-3
J gene: TRBJ2-5
CDR3 length: 14
clone size: once
D gene: -
CDR3 protein: CASSPGTLGETQYF
CDR3 DNA: TGTGCCAGCAGCCCGGGGACCCTTGGAGAGACCCAGTACTTC

V gene: TRBV7-2
J gene: TRBJ1-3
CDR3 length: 14
clone size: -
D gene: TRBD1
CDR3 protein: CASSSRTGSNTIYF
CDR3 DNA: TGTGCCAGCAGCTCCCGGACAGGGAGTAACACCATATATTTT

V gene: TRBV6-2/TRBV6-3
J gene: TRBJ1-1
CDR3 length: 15
clone size: -
D gene: TRBD1
CDR3 protein: CASSPRTGRDTEAFF
CDR3 DNA: TGTGCCAGCAGTCCCCGGACAGGAAGGGACACTGAAGCTTTCTTT

V gene: TRBV10-2
J gene: TRBJ1-2
CDR3 length: 15
clone size: once
D gene: TRBD1
CDR3 protein: CASRGDRIRNYGYTF
CDR3 DNA: TGCGCCAGCAGGGGGGACAGAATACGTAACTATGGCTACACCTTC

V gene: TRBV11-2
J gene: TRBJ1-2
CDR3 length: 15
clone size: -
D gene: -
CDR3 protein: CASSLRRQSDYGYTF
CDR3 DNA: TGTGCCAGCAGCCTTCGTCGACAGTCTGACTATGGCTACACCTTC

V gene: TRBV4-3
J gene: TRBJ1-4
CDR3 length: 16
clone size: -
D gene: TRBD1
CDR3 protein: CASSQVQGATNEKLFF
CDR3 DNA: TGCGCCAGCAGCCAAGTCCAGGGGGCAACTAATGAAAAACTGTTTTTT

V gene: TRBV7-9
J gene: TRBJ2-3
CDR3 length: 15
clone size: -
D gene: TRBD1
CDR3 protein: CASSPAQGAADTQYF
CDR3 DNA: TGTGCCAGCAGCCCAGCACAGGGGGCGGCAGATACGCAGTATTTT

V gene: TRBV18
J gene: TRBJ1-1
CDR3 length: 12
clone size: -
D gene: -
CDR3 protein: CASSPGNTEAFF
CDR3 DNA: TGTGCCAGCTCACCAGGGAACACTGAAGCTTTCTTT

V gene: TRBV18
J gene: TRBJ1-6
CDR3 length: 16
clone size: once
D gene: -
CDR3 protein: CASSLQTGSGNSPLHF
CDR3 DNA: TGTGCCAGCTCCCTTCAAACAGGGTCGGGGAATTCACCCCTCCACTTT

V gene: TRBV3-1/TRBV3-2
J gene: TRBJ1-2
CDR3 length: 15
clone size: -
D gene: -
CDR3 protein: CASSQDPGGTYGYTF
CDR3 DNA: TGTGCCAGCAGCCAAGATCCTGGTGGAACCTATGGCTACACCTTC

V gene: TRBV30
J gene: TRBJ2-3
CDR3 length: 13
clone size: -
D gene: TRBD2
CDR3 protein: CAWSEGSGDTQYF
CDR3 DNA: TGTGCCTGGAGTGAAGGTAGCGGGGATACGCAGTATTTT

V gene: TRBV19
J gene: TRBJ1-3
CDR3 length: 18
clone size: -
D gene: -
CDR3 protein: CASSEPGAAGISGNTIYF
CDR3 DNA: TGTGCCAGTAGTGAACCCGGGGCGGCTGGGATATCTGGAAACACCATATATTTT

V gene: TRBV2
J gene: TRBJ2-7
CDR3 length: 13
clone size: -
D gene: -
CDR3 protein: CASSRTAGDEQYF
CDR3 DNA: TGTGCCAGCAGTCGGACTGCCGGCGACGAGCAGTACTTC

V gene: TRBV6-5
J gene: TRBJ2-7
CDR3 length: 15
clone size: -
D gene: -
CDR3 protein: CASSYMHRPTYEQYF
CDR3 DNA: TGTGCCAGCAGTTACATGCACCGACCTACCTACGAGCAGTACTTC

V gene: TRBV14
J gene: TRBJ1-1
CDR3 length: 13
clone size: -
D gene: -
CDR3 protein: CASSQSENTEAFF
CDR3 DNA: TGTGCCAGCAGCCAATCGGAGAACACTGAAGCTTTCTTT

V gene: TRBV27
J gene: TRBJ1-1
CDR3 length: 13
clone size: -
D gene: -
CDR3 protein: CASRPGLNVEAFF
CDR3 DNA: TGTGCCAGCAGACCGGGACTGAACGTTGAAGCTTTCTTT

V gene: TRBV14
J gene: TRBJ1-2
CDR3 length: 16
clone size: -
D gene: -
CDR3 protein: CASSQVTGPAVYGYTF
CDR3 DNA: TGTGCCAGCAGCCAAGTGACAGGTCCCGCGGTCTATGGCTACACCTTC

V gene: TRBV19
J gene: TRBJ2-5
CDR3 length: 13
clone size: once
D gene: -
CDR3 protein: CASSIVGQETQYF
CDR3 DNA: TGTGCCAGTAGTATAGTTGGCCAAGAGACCCAGTACTTC

V gene: TRBV3-1/TRBV3-2
J gene: TRBJ2-2
CDR3 length: 16
clone size: -
D gene: -
CDR3 protein: CASSLNNPLNTGELFF
CDR3 DNA: TGTGCCAGCAGCCTAAACAACCCCTTGAACACCGGGGAGCTGTTTTTT

V gene: TRBV6-2/TRBV6-3
J gene: TRBJ1-4
CDR3 length: 17
clone size: -
D gene: TRBD1
CDR3 protein: CASSYSAPDRVGEKLFF
CDR3 DNA: TGTGCCAGCAGTTACTCGGCGCCGGACAGGGTTGGTGAAAAACTGTTTTTT

V gene: TRBV28
J gene: TRBJ2-7
CDR3 length: 13
clone size: -
D gene: TRBD1
CDR3 protein: CASSLGQGNEQYF
CDR3 DNA: TGTGCCAGCAGTTTAGGACAGGGGAACGAGCAGTACTTC